These 9 T cell receptor beta chains originate from one sample sequenced in a study of shared clonotypes between healthy human individuals. Produced via immunoSEQ multiplex PCR; TCRdb's table is partial and in-frame only. The data show about 690,000 clones, less than 95% seen once. The sequencing sample was made of memory CD8+ T cells from PBMCs. Subset specified: CD45RO+ cells pooled with CCR7-negative TemRA cells. The source is a young man in good health. Some clones in this sample may be carry-over from other donors' samples.

The rearrangement links TRBV28 to TRBJ2-5; TRBD1 aligns across 7 bases. Germline V gives CDR1 MDHEN, CDR2 SYDVKM. This CDR3 region has 13 residues. V shed 4 bases, J shed 5 bases, and the junction held 4 bases outside the gene matches. CDR3: CASSSRQGETQYF. The CDR3 DNA follows: TGTGCCAGCAGTTCGCGACAGGGCGAGACCCAGTACTTC.

The chain carries TRBV21-1 and TRBJ2-7; the DNA was not compared with TRBD1, the D call given in the table. TRBV21-1 is recorded as a pseudogene. The CDR3 is 17 amino acids. CDR3 nucleotide sequence: TGTGCCAGCAGCAATCCACCTCCGGACAGGGGCACCTACGAGCAGTACTTC. This translates into CASSNPPPDRGTYEQYF.

The rearrangement uses TRBV28 and TRBJ2-1; D not certain. Germline CDR1 and CDR2: MDHEN and SYDVKM. V dropped 6 bases and J dropped 8 bases, with 26 bases sitting between them. This CDR3 has 17 amino acids. The CDR3 coding sequence is TGTGCCAGCAGCCCAACCCTAAGAAGGACCCCTCTGCATGAGCAGTTCTTC. Its translation is CASSPTLRRTPLHEQFF. The full variable domain, completed using reference TRBV28 and TRBJ2-1, is DVKVTQSSRYLVKRTGEKVFLECVQDMDHENMFWYRQDPGLGLRLIYFSYDVKMKEKGDIPEGYSVSREKKERFSLILESASTNQTSMYLCASSPTLRRTPLHEQFFGPGTRLTVL.

This sequence joins TRBV6-5 and TRBJ1-2; 7 nucleotides line up with TRBD1. The CDR3 runs 15 residues. V was pared by 7 bases and J by 4 bases, with 12 bases of the junction left unmatched. CDR1 and CDR2 from the germline V gene are MNHEY and SVGAGI. CDR3 in amino acids: CASTLIQGSFYGYTF. For the CDR3, the DNA is TGTGCCAGCACCCTAATACAGGGGTCATTCTATGGCTACACCTTC.

This clone was seen more than once but under ten times. V and J are TRBV9 and TRBJ2-7; 12 nucleotides agree with TRBD2. J lost 3 bases, V lost 4 bases, and 5 bases had no gene match. Germline V gives CDR1 SGDLS, CDR2 YYNGEE. CDR3 length equals 15 residues. The CDR3 here is CASSITSGRSYEQYF. The CDR3 coding sequence is TGTGCCAGCAGCATTACTAGCGGGAGGAGCTACGAGCAGTACTTC.

The rearrangement uses TRBV2 and TRBJ2-7; no firm D call. Germline V gene lookup returns CDR1 SNHLY and CDR2 FYNNEI. The V gene lost 0 bases and the J gene lost 5 bases, with 8 bases spanning the gap. The CDR3 is 13 amino acids. The CDR3 spells CASSEAWGDEQYF. The CDR3 coding sequence is TGTGCCAGCAGTGAAGCGTGGGGTGACGAGCAGTACTTC.

The rearrangement joins TRBV7-8 to TRBJ2-3; D gene unclear. Germline CDR1 SGHVS, CDR2 FQNEAQ. The CDR3 length is 16 residues. V was clipped by 2 bases and J by 5 bases, with 17 bases between them. CDR3 coding DNA: TGTGCCAGCAGCTTATACCCCTCGTCCCTGGGAGATACGCAGTATTTT. As protein: CASSLYPSSLGDTQYF.

In its sample, this clone was seen once. The rearrangement links TRBV12-5 to TRBJ2-7; TRBD2 matches at 10 bases. Germline CDR1 LGHNT, CDR2 FRNRAP. The V and J ends lost 1 base and 2 bases, in that order; junction bases with no gene match: 2. This CDR3 has 15 residues. For the CDR3, the DNA is TGTGCTAGTGGTTTGGGTAGCGGGGGGACCTACGAGCAGTACTTC. Protein sequence: CASGLGSGGTYEQYF.

The chain is built from TRBV18 and TRBJ2-1, with 10 positions matching TRBD2. Germline CDR1 is KGHSH and CDR2 is LQKENI. V was pared by 3 bases and J by 0 bases, with 26 bases of the junction left unmatched. This CDR3 is 24 amino acids long. Here the CDR3 reads CASSPVRGATSGNLLSPSYNEQFF. The CDR3 bases are TGTGCCAGCTCACCCGTGCGGGGGGCAACTAGCGGGAACCTACTTTCGCCCTCCTACAATGAGCAGTTCTTC.